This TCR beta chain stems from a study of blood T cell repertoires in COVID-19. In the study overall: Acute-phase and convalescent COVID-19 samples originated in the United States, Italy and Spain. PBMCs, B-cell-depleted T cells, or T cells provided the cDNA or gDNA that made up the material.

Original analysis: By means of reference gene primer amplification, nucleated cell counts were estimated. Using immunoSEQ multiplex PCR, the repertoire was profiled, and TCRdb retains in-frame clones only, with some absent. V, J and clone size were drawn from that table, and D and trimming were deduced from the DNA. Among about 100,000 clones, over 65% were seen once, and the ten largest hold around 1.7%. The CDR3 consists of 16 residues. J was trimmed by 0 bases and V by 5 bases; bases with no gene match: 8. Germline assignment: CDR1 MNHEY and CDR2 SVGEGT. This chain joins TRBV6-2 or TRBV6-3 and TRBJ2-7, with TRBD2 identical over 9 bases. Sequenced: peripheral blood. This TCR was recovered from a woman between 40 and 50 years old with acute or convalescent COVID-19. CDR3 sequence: CASSPGGSGGSYEQYF. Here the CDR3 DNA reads TGTGCCAGCAGTCCCGGAGGTAGCGGGGGCTCCTACGAGCAGTACTTC.